Presented here are 21 T cell receptor beta chains from one specimen sequenced in a study of OX40 agonist ivuxolimab in advanced cancers. Libraries were prepared by immunoSEQ multiplex PCR; TCRdb keeps only in-frame clonotypes and omits some of them. The sample includes about 62,000 clones, around 84% of them seen just once. Specimen: CD4+ or CD8+ T cells sorted from blood, collected in a trial of the OX40 agonist ivuxolimab. These receptors originate from an adult with an advanced solid tumor such as melanoma, head and neck, liver or kidney cancer.

This sequence joins TRBV10-1 and TRBJ2-1; tentative D call: TRBD1 (7 bases). The V gene lost 2 bases and the J gene lost 4 bases, with 12 bases spanning the gap. Germline V lookup: CDR1 WNHNN, CDR2 SYGVQD (reference sequence). The CDR3 runs to 15 residues. The CDR3 spells CASSEGGGAYNEQFF. DNA of the CDR3: TGCGCCAGCAGTGAGGGAGGGGGCGCGTACAATGAGCAGTTCTTC.

The chain combines TRBV4-2 with TRBJ1-3; D gene ambiguous. Trimming stripped 1 base from V and 0 bases from J, with 10 bases between. There are 16 residues in the CDR3. The germline CDR1 and CDR2 sequences are LGHNA and YNFKEQ. The CDR3 loop reads CASSQVTGSSGNTIYF. CDR3 coding DNA: TGTGCCAGCAGCCAAGTCACTGGGAGCTCTGGAAACACCATATATTTT.

The V gene is TRBV9, the J gene TRBJ2-3; 12 nucleotides line up with TRBD2. This CDR3 is built from 17 residues. Looked up from germline, CDR1 is SGDLS and CDR2 is YYNGEE. After removal of 4 bases from V and 0 bases from J, the junction contained 6 bases not matched to a gene. CDR3 sequence: CASSQGLAGTSTDTQYF. CDR3 DNA: TGTGCCAGCAGCCAGGGACTAGCGGGCACTAGCACAGATACGCAGTATTTT.

This sequence joins TRBV5-1 and TRBJ1-2; 7 bases map to TRBD1. V shed 5 bases, J shed 4 bases, and the junction held 8 bases outside the gene matches. This CDR3 has 14 residues. Germline-derived CDR1 and CDR2 are SGHRS and YFSETQ. CDR3 in DNA: TGCGCCAGCAGTTTCAATACAGGGGTCTATGGCTACACCTTC. The encoded protein is CASSFNTGVYGYTF.

The J gene is TRBJ1-1, the V gene TRBV28; TRBD1 is a possible D gene (6 bases). Looked up from germline, CDR1 is MDHEN and CDR2 is SYDVKM. V gave up 1 base and J gave up 7 bases, with 10 bases separating them. The CDR3 consists of 13 residues. In DNA form, the CDR3 reads TGTGCCAGCAGTTTATTGGGGGCCATTGAAGCTTTCTTT. Amino acid sequence: CASSLLGAIEAFF. The full variable domain, with the rest looked up from reference TRBV28 and TRBJ1-1, is DVKVTQSSRYLVKRTGEKVFLECVQDMDHENMFWYRQDPGLGLRLIYFSYDVKMKEKGDIPEGYSVSREKKERFSLILESASTNQTSMYLCASSLLGAIEAFFGQGTRLTVV.

The chain couples TRBV9 to TRBJ2-5, with D maybe TRBD1 (5 bases). This CDR3 has 15 residues. Germline CDR1 is SGDLS and CDR2 is YYNGEE. Trimming took off 0 bases at V and 1 base at J, with 10 bases between the two ends. CDR3 region: CASSVGVQGQETQYF. The CDR3 DNA reads TGTGCCAGCAGCGTAGGGGTGCAGGGCCAAGAGACCCAGTACTTC.

This clone was found a few times. The chain couples TRBV5-1 to TRBJ2-3, with TRBD2 matching over 9 bases. This CDR3 is built from 16 residues. The germline V gene has CDR1 SGHRS and CDR2 YFSETQ. The junction had 11 bases not matched to a gene; V was cut back by 3 bases and J by 6 bases. Here the CDR3 DNA reads TGCGCCAGCAGCTCGATAGCGGGGGAACTTCCGGATACGCAGTATTTT. It translates to CASSSIAGELPDTQYF.

The chain is built from TRBV28 and TRBJ2-3; the match to TRBD2 covers 7 bases. The germline V gene encodes CDR1 MDHEN and CDR2 SYDVKM. J was trimmed by 2 bases and V by 2 bases; bases with no gene match: 7. The CDR3 sequence is 16 residues long. CDR3: CASSLPWRETTDTQYF. DNA for the CDR3: TGTGCCAGCAGTTTACCTTGGCGGGAGACCACAGATACGCAGTATTTT.

CDR3: CASSDRTSGANVLTF. In DNA, the CDR3 is TGTGCCAGCAGTGATAGGACCTCTGGGGCCAACGTCCTGACTTTC. This sequence joins TRBV6-1 and TRBJ2-6; D remains unclear. Germline CDR1 is MNHNS and CDR2 is SASEGT. The CDR3 has 15 residues. V gave up 3 bases and J gave up 0 bases, with 6 bases separating them.

V and J are TRBV20-1 and TRBJ2-7; no definite D call. The CDR3 covers 11 residues. Trimming took 7 bases from V and 0 from J, leaving 7 bases between them. Germline V gives CDR1 DFQATT, CDR2 SNEGSKA (reference sequence). CDR3 sequence (DNA): TGCAGTGGTTGGAGCTCCTACGAGCAGTACTTC. This sequence encodes CSGWSSYEQYF.

The V call is TRBV5-1, the J call TRBJ2-2, with D tentatively TRBD1 or TRBD2 (6 bases each). Deletions cut 3 bases from V and 2 bases from J, with 11 bases between. The CDR3 is 15 amino acids. Germline V gene data show CDR1 as SGHRS and CDR2 as YFSETQ. CDR3 region: CASSSGASNTGELFF. Written as DNA, the CDR3 is TGCGCCAGCAGCTCGGGGGCTTCTAACACCGGGGAGCTGTTTTTT.

The J gene is TRBJ2-3, the V gene TRBV21-1; the table assigns TRBD2, which was not confirmed against the DNA. TRBV21-1 is a known pseudogene. The CDR3 runs 14 residues. The CDR3 DNA sequence: TGTGCCAGGAACACTAGCGAATTATCAGATACGCAGTATTTT. It codes for CARNTSELSDTQYF.

The CDR3 nucleotides are TGTGCCACTCGACAGGGGTACGAGCAGTACTTC. This codes for CATRQGYEQYF. The chain combines TRBV19 with TRBJ2-5; 8 bases line up with TRBD1. The end of the DNA fits TRBJ2-7 better, so the J call may be wrong. The length of the CDR3 is 11 residues. CDR1 is LNHDA, CDR2 SQIVND, per germline (reference sequence).

The J gene is TRBJ2-6, the V gene TRBV18; D is ambiguous. Trimming left V 3 bases short and J 0 bases short, with 9 bases between. Germline V CDR1 and CDR2: KGHSH, LQKENI. This CDR3 spans 16 amino acids. CDR3 loop: CASSPQGISGANVLTF. CDR3 in DNA: TGTGCCAGCTCACCGCAAGGGATCTCTGGGGCCAACGTCCTGACTTTC.

The rearrangement links TRBV9 to TRBJ1-3, with D unresolved. Per germline, CDR1 SGDLS and CDR2 YYNGEE. CDR3 length equals 17 residues. V was cut by 1 base and J by 4 bases, with 18 bases left in between. The CDR3 loop reads CASSVRSVYSGGNTIYF. CDR3 nucleotides: TGTGCCAGCAGCGTAAGGAGTGTGTATTCGGGCGGAAACACCATATATTTT.

The chain has TRBV6-1 and TRBJ1-1; possibly TRBD1 for D (6 bases). The CDR3 spans 14 residues. V lost 5 bases, J lost 1 base, and 11 bases lay in between. Looked up from germline, CDR1 is MNHNS and CDR2 is SASEGT. CDR3 sequence reads: CASSPGAQNTEAFF. The CDR3 DNA reads as TGTGCCAGCAGTCCGGGGGCTCAGAACACTGAAGCTTTCTTT.

This chain links TRBV2 with TRBJ1-2, with D uncertain. CDR1 and CDR2 from the germline V gene are SNHLY and FYNNEI. The CDR3 runs to 12 residues. With 6 bases removed from V and 4 bases from J, the gap between germline ends came to 9 bases. CDR3 coding DNA: TGTGCCAGCAGGATAGGGCCCTATGGCTACACCTTC. Its protein product is CASRIGPYGYTF.

The chain carries TRBV2 and TRBJ1-4; 9 bases line up with TRBD1. V shed 2 bases, J shed 10 bases, and the junction held 5 bases outside the gene matches. Germline assignment: CDR1 SNHLY and CDR2 FYNNEI. There are 14 residues in the CDR3. Here the CDR3 reads CASSESGQGVKLFF. The CDR3 nucleotides read TGTGCCAGCAGTGAATCGGGACAGGGAGTAAAACTGTTTTTT.

The J gene is TRBJ2-2, the V gene TRBV18; D remains ambiguous. The germline CDR1 and CDR2 sequences are KGHSH and LQKENI. CDR3 length: 17 amino acids. V was shortened by 3 bases and J by 0 bases, with 14 bases between the two germline ends. For the CDR3, the DNA is TGTGCCAGCTCACCGTCCGTAACGGGCACGAACACCGGGGAGCTGTTTTTT. It encodes CASSPSVTGTNTGELFF.

This chain links TRBV7-9 with TRBJ2-2; 9 bases agree with TRBD1. The germline CDR1 and CDR2 sequences are SEHNR and FQNEAQ (reference sequence). V gave up 5 bases and J gave up 3 bases; unmatched junction bases: 4. The CDR3 is 15 residues long. CDR3 DNA sequence: TGTGCCAGCAGCCACAGGGGGCCGGACACCGGGGAGCTGTTTTTT. It encodes CASSHRGPDTGELFF.

The rearrangement joins TRBV29-1 to TRBJ1-1; D is unclear. Germline CDR1 SQVTM, CDR2 ANQGSEA. The V end was cut by 4 bases, the J end by 1 base, with 7 bases between. The CDR3 runs 12 residues. The CDR3 coding sequence is TGCAGCGTTGTCTTATGGAACACTGAAGCTTTCTTT. Translation gives CSVVLWNTEAFF.